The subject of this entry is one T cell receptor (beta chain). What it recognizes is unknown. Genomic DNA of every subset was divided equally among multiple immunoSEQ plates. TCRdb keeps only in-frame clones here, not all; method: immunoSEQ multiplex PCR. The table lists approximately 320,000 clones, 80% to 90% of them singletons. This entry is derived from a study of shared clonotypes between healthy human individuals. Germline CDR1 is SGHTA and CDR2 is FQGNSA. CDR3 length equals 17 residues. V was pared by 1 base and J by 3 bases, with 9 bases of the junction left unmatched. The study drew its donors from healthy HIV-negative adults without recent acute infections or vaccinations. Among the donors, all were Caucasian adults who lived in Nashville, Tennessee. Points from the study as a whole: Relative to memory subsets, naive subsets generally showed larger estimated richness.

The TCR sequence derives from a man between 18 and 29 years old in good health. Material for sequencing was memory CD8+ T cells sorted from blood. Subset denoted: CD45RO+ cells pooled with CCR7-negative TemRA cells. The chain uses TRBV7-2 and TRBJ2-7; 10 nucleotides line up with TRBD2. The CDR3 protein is CASSLVPSGSTFYEQYF. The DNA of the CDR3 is TGTGCCAGCAGCTTAGTTCCTAGCGGGAGCACGTTCTACGAGCAGTACTTC. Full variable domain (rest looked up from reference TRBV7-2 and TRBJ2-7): GAGVSQSPSNKVTEKGKDVELRCDPISGHTALYWYRQSLGQGLEFLIYFQGNSAPDKSGLPSDRFSAERTGGSVSTLTIQRTQQEDSAVYLCASSLVPSGSTFYEQYFGPGTRLTVT.